This T cell receptor (beta chain) was recorded in a study of esophageal squamous cell carcinoma under preoperative chemotherapy. Findings of the study overall: After paclitaxel-nedaplatin, abundant clones were more likely to contract than amplify. Chemotherapy was followed by significantly higher TCR diversity in peripheral T cells only, not tumor-infiltrating lymphocytes.

A word on this clonotype: Its antigen is currently unknown. The junction departs from germline at one end; a sequencing error may be responsible.

Germline CDR1 is KGHDR and CDR2 is SFDVKD. The CDR3 loop spans 17 amino acids. TCRdb reprocessed the PCR reads with MiXCR, giving one entry per CDR3 protein. The sample includes approximately 19,000 distinct CDR3 sequences, 40% to 55% of them seen just once. Time point in this sample: after preoperative PTX-NDP chemotherapy. This clonotype was obtained from a human donor with esophageal squamous cell carcinoma. The donor label of this sample is uncertain. This sample was gathered from a patient given preoperative chemotherapy. This sequence joins TRBV24-1 and TRBJ2-4; maybe TRBD2 (6 bases). The CDR3 DNA is TGTGCCACCAGTGATGGCCCCGGGGGAGGTGCCAAAAACACTCAGTACTTC. As protein: CATSDGPGGGAKNTQYF.